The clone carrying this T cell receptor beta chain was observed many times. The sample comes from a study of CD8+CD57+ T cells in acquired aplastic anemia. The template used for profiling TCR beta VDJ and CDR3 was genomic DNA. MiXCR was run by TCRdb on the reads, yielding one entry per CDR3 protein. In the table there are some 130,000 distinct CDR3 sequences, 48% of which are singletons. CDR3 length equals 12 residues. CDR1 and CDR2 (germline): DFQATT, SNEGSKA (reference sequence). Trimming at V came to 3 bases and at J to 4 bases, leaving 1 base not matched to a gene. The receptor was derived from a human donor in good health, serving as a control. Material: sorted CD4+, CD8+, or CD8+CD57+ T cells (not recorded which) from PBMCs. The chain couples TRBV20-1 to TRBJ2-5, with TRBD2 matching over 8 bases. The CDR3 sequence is CSASGGVETQYF. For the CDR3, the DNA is TGCAGTGCTAGCGGGGGGGTAGAGACCCAGTACTTC.